This T cell receptor beta chain was recorded in a study of T cells in Graves' hyperthyroidism and ophthalmopathy. V shed 1 base and J shed 0 bases, with 9 bases lying between them. CDR3 length equals 16 residues. Germline V gives CDR1 SGHAT, CDR2 FQNNGV. Ten or more counts support this clonotype. Its matching antigen is unknown. Whole-study results and caveats: Ophthalmopathy onset followed model prediction by a median roughly 6 months. Blood shared most expanded thyroid clonotypes above 0.001.

RNA transcripts were the template for amplifying TCR beta CDR3 regions. HTBI primers were used for first-round RT-PCR of the TCR CDR3. Using its own MiXCR run on the multiplex PCR reads, TCRdb lists one record per CDR3 protein. The sample has about 360,000 distinct CDR3 sequences; under 15% are singletons. Material for sequencing was blood. This sequence originates from a woman younger than 30 with Graves' hyperthyroidism. The J gene is TRBJ1-4, the V gene TRBV11-2; D remains unclear. The CDR3 DNA follows: TGTGCCAGCAGCTTAGTATTGAGGCCAACTAATGAAAAACTGTTTTTT. Its translation: CASSLVLRPTNEKLFF.